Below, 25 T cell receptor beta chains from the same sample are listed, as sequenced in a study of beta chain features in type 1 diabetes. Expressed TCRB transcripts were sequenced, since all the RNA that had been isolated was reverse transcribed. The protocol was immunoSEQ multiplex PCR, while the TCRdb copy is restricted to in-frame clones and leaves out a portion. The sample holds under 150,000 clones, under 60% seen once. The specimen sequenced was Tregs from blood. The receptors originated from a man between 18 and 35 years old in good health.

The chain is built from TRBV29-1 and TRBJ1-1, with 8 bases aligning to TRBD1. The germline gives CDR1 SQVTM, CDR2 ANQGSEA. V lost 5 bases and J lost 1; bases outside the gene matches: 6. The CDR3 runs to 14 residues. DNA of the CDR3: TGCAGCGTTAGAGCGGACAGGGCGAACACTGAAGCTTTCTTT. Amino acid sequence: CSVRADRANTEAFF.

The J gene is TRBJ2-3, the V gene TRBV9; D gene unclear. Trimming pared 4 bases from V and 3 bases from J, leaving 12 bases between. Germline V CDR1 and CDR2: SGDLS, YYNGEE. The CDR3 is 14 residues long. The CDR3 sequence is CASSPRTTTDTQYF. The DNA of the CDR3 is TGTGCCAGCAGCCCCCGCACGACTACAGATACGCAGTATTTT.

Here the CDR3 DNA reads TGTGCCTGGAGTAATTGGACAGGGCCGAATCAGCCCCAGCATTTT. Its protein is CAWSNWTGPNQPQHF. This chain uses TRBV30 with TRBJ1-5; 8 positions match TRBD1. The CDR3 extends over 15 amino acids. Trimming cost V 2 bases and J 4 bases; bases outside gene matches: 7. The germline V gene has CDR1 GTSNPN and CDR2 SVGIG (reference sequence).

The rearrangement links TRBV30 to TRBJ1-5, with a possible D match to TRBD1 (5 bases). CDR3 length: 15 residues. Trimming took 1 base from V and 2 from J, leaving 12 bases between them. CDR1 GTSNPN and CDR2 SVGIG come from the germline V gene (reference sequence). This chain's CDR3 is CAWSAMTEGNQPQHF. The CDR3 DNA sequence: TGTGCCTGGAGTGCCATGACAGAGGGCAATCAGCCCCAGCATTTT.

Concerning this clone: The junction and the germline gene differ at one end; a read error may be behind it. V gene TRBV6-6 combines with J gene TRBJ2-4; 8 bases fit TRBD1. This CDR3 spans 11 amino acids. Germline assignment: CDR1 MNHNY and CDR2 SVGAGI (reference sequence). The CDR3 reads CASSQGQGGDF. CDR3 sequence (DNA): TGTGCCAGCAGTCAAGGACAGGGCGGTGACTTC.

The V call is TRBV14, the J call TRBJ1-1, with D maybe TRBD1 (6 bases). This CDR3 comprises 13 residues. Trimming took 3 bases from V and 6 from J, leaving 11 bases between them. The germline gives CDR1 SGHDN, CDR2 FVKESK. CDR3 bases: TGTGCCAGCAGCCAGAGGACAGCGGCTGAAGCTTTCTTT. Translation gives CASSQRTAAEAFF. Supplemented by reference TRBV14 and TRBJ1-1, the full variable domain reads EAGVTQFPSHSVIEKGQTVTLRCDPISGHDNLYWYRRVMGKEIKFLLHFVKESKQDESGMPNNRFLAERTGGTYSTLKVQPAELEDSGVYFCASSQRTAAEAFFGQGTRLTVV.

As DNA, the CDR3 is TGTGCCAGCAGGGCGGTCAGGGTTGGCTACACCTTC. Translated, it gives CASRAVRVGYTF. The J gene is TRBJ1-2, the V gene TRBV2; weak D call: TRBD1 (5 bases). The germline gives CDR1 SNHLY, CDR2 FYNNEI. The CDR3 is made up of 12 amino acids. V was shortened by 6 bases and J by 7 bases, with 12 bases between the two germline ends.

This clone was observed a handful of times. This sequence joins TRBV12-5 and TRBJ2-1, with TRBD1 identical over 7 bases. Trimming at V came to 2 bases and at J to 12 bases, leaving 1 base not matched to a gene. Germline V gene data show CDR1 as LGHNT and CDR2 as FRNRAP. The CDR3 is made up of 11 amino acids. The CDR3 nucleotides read TGTGCTAGTGGTTTGAACAGGGGGCAGTTCTTC. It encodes CASGLNRGQFF.

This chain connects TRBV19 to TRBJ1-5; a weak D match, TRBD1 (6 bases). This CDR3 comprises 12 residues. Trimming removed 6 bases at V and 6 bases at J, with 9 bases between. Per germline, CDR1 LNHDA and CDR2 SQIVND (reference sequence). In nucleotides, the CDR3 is TGTGCCAGTAGGATACAGGGTCAGCCCCAGCATTTT. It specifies CASRIQGQPQHF.

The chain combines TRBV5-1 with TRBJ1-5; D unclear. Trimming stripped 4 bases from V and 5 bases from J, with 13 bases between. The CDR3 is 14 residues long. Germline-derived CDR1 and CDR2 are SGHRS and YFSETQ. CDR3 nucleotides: TGCGCCAGCAGCGAGGAGGGAAACGATCAGCCCCAGCATTTT. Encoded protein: CASSEEGNDQPQHF.

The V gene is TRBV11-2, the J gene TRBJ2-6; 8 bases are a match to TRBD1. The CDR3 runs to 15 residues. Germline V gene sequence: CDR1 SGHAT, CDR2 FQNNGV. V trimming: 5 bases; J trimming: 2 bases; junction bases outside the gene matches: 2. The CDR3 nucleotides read TGTGCCAGCAGCATGACAGGGGCTGGGGCCAACGTCCTGACTTTC. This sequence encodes CASSMTGAGANVLTF.

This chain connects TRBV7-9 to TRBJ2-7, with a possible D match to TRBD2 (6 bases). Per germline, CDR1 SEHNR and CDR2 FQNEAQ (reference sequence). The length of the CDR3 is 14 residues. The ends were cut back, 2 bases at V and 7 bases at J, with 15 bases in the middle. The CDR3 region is CASSLTGTPREQYF. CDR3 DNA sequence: TGTGCCAGCAGCTTAACCGGGACTCCTAGAGAGCAGTACTTC.

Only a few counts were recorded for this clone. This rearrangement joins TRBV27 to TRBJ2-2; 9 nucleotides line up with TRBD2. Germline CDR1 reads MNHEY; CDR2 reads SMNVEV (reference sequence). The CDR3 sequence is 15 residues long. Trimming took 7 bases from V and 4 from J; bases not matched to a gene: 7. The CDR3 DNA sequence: TGTGCCAGCACCCTAGCGGGGACCCTCACCGGGGAGCTGTTTTTT. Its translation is CASTLAGTLTGELFF.

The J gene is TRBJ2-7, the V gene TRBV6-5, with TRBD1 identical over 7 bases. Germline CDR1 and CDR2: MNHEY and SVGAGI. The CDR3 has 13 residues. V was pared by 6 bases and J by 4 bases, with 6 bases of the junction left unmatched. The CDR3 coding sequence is TGTGCCAGCAGGAAGGGGGCCGGATACGAGCAGTACTTC. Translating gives CASRKGAGYEQYF.

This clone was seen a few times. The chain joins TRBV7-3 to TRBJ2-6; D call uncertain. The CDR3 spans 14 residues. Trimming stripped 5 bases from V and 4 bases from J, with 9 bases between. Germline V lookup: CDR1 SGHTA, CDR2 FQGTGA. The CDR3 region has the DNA TGTGCCAGCAGCCCACTTCAAGGGGCCAACGTCCTGACTTTC. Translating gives CASSPLQGANVLTF.

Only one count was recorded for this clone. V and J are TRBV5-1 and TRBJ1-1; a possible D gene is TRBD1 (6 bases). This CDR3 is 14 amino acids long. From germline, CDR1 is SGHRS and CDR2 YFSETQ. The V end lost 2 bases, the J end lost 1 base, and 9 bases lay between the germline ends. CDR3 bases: TGCGCCAGCAGCTTACAGGGCCCGAACACTGAAGCTTTCTTT. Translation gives CASSLQGPNTEAFF. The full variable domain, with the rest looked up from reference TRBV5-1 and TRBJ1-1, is KAGVTQTPRYLIKTRGQQVTLSCSPISGHRSVSWYQQTPGQGLQFLFEYFSETQRNKGNFPGRFSGRQFSNSRSEMNVSTLELGDSALYLCASSLQGPNTEAFFGQGTRLTVV.

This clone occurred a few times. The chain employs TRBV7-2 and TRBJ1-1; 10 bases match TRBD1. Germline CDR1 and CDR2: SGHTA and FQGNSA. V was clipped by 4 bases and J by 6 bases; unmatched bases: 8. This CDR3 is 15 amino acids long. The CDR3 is CASSWRQGAIPEAFF. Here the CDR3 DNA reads TGTGCCAGCAGCTGGAGACAGGGGGCTATTCCTGAAGCTTTCTTT.

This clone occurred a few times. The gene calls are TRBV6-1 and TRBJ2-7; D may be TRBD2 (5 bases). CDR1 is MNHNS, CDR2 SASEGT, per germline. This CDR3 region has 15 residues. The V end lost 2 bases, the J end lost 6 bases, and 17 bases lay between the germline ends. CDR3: CASSESWMGSFEQYF. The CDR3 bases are TGTGCCAGCAGTGAAAGTTGGATGGGGAGCTTCGAGCAGTACTTC.

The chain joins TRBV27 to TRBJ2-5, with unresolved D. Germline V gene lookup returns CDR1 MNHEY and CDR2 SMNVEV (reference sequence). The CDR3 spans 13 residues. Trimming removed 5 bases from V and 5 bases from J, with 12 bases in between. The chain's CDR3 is CASSPPGVETQYF. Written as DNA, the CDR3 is TGTGCCAGCAGTCCTCCGGGTGTGGAGACCCAGTACTTC.

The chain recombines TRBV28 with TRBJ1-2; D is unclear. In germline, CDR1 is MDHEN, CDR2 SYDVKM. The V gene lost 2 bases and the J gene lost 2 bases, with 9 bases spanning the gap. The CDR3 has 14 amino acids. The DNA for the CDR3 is TGTGCCAGCAGTTTACGGGAGACCAACTATGGCTACACCTTC. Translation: CASSLRETNYGYTF.

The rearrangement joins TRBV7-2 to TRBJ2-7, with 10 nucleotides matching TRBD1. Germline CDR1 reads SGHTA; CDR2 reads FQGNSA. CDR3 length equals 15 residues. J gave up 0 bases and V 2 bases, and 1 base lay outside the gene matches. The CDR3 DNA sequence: TGTGCCAGCAGCTTAAGGACAGGGGGCTCCTACGAGCAGTACTTC. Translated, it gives CASSLRTGGSYEQYF.

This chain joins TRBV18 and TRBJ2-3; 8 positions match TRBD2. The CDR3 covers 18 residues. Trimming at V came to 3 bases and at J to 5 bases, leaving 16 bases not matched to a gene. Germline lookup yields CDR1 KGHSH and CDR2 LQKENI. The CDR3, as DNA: TGTGCCAGCTCACCTCTTCAGCGGGGGCCGGTTTCTAAAGATACGCAGTATTTT. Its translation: CASSPLQRGPVSKDTQYF. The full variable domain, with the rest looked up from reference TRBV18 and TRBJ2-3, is NAGVMQNPRHLVRRRGQEARLRCSPMKGHSHVYWYRQLPEEGLKFMVYLQKENIIDESGMPKERFSAEFPKEGPSILRIQQVVRGDSAAYFCASSPLQRGPVSKDTQYFGPGTRLTVL.

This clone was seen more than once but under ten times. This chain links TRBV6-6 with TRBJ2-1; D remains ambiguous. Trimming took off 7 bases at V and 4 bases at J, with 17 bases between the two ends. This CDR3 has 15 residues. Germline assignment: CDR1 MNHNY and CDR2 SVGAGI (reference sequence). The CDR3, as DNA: TGTGCCAGCACCGTAACCTGGAGCAGTTACAATGAGCAGTTCTTC. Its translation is CASTVTWSSYNEQFF.

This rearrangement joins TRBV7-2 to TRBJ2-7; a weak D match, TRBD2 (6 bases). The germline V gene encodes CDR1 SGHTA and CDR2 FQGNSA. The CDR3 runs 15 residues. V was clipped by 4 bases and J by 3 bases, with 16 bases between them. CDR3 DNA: TGTGCCAGCAGCTCGAACCCGGGACTTTTCTACGAGCAGTACTTC. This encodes CASSSNPGLFYEQYF.

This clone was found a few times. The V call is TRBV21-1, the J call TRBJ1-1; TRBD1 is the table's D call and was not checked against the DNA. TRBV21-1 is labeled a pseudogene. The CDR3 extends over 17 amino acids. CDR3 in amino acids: CASNPRGDGPISYEAFF. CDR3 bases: TGTGCCAGCAACCCCAGGGGGGACGGACCGATCTCATACGAAGCTTTCTTT.